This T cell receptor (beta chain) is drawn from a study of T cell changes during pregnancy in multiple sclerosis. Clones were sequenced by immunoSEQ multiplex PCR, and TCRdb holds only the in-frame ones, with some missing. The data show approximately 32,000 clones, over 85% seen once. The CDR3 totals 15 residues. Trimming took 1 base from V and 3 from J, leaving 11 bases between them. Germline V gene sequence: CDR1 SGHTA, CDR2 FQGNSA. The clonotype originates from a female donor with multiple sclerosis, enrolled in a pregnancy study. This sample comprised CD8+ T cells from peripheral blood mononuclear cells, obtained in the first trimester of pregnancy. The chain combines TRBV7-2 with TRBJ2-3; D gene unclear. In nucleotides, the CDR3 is TGTGCCAGCAGCTTAGGAGCCCAATATACAGATACGCAGTATTTT. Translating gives CASSLGAQYTDTQYF.